This TCR beta chain is drawn from a study of liver allograft versus peripheral blood T cells. Study background: Hepatic allograft T cell receptor repertoires were evaluated relative to those present in recipients' peripheral blood. The study, taken as a whole, reports: A difference was reportedly observed between T cell receptor repertoires inside liver allografts and those in peripheral blood.

About this clonotype itself: The target antigen is unknown.

TCRdb recomputed calls from the reads with MiXCR, one row per CDR3 protein. The sample has 5,500 to 6,000 distinct CDR3 sequences, 12% to 15% seen once; the top ten hold 2.9%. Germline loops: CDR1 LNHDA, CDR2 SQIVND (reference sequence). The CDR3 contains 15 residues. Trimming cost V 6 bases and J 11 bases; bases outside gene matches: 15. The receptor was derived from a human patient who had a liver transplant. Some T cells may possibly be graft donor cells. The gene calls are TRBV19 and TRBJ1-5, with TRBD1 matching 8 bases. CDR3 residues: CASSPTAGGRQSQHF. DNA for the CDR3: TGTGCCAGTAGCCCTACGGCAGGGGGCAGACAGTCCCAGCATTTT. Combining the CDR3 with reference TRBV19 and TRBJ1-5 gives the whole variable domain DGGITQSPKYLFRKEGQNVTLSCEQNLNHDAMYWYRQDPGQGLRLIYYSQIVNDFQKGDIAEGYSVSREKKESFPLTVTSAQKNPTAFYLCASSPTAGGRQSQHFGDGTRLSIL.